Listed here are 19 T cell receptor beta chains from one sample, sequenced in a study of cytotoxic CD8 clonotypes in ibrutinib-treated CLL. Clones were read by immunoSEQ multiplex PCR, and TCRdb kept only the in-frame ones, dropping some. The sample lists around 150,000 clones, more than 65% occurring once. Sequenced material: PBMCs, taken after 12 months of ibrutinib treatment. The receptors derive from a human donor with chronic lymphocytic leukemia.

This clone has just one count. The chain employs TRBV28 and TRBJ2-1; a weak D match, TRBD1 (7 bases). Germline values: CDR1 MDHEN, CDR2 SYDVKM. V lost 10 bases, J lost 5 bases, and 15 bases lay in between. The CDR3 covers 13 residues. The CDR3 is CATRPGGNNEQFF. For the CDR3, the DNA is TGTGCCACCAGGCCAGGGGGGAACAATGAGCAGTTCTTC.

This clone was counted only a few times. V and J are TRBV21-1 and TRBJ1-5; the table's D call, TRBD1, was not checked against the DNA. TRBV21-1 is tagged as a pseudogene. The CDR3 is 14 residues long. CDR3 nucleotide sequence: TGTGCCAGCAGCAAACACCAGGGCAATCAGCCCCAGCATTTT. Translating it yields CASSKHQGNQPQHF.

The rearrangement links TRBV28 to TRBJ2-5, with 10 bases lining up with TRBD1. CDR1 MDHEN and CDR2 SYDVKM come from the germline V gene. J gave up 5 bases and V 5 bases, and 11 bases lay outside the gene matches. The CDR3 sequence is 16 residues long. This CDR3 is CASSLLGQGGFETQYF. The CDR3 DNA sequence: TGTGCCAGCAGTCTCCTCGGACAGGGGGGCTTCGAGACCCAGTACTTC.

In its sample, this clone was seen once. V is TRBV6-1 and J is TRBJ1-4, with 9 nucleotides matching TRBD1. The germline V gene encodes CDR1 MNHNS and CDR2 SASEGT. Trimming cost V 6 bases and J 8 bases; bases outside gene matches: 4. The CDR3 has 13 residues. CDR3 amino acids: CASRLGTGEKLFF. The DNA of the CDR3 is TGTGCCAGCAGGCTTGGGACAGGGGAAAAACTGTTTTTT.

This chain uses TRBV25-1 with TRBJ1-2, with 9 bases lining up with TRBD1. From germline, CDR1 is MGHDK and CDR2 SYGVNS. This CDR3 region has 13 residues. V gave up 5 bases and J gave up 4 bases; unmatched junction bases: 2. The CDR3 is CASSLTGGYGYTF. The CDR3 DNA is TGTGCCAGCAGTTTGACAGGGGGCTATGGCTACACCTTC.

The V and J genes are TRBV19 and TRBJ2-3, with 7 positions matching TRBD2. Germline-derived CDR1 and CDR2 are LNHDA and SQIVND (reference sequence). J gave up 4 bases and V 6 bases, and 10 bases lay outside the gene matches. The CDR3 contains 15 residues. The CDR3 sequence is CASSDGTKVPDTQYF. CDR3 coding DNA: TGTGCCAGTAGCGACGGGACTAAAGTCCCAGATACGCAGTATTTT.

CDR3 DNA: TGTGCCAGCACCCGGGGACTTAGGGTCGGCTACACCTTC. Amino acids: CASTRGLRVGYTF. The chain joins TRBV7-2 to TRBJ1-2, with a weak D call TRBD1 (5 bases). The V end lost 7 bases, the J end lost 8 bases, and 17 bases lay between the germline ends. CDR1 and CDR2 from the germline V gene are SGHTA and FQGNSA. The CDR3 extends over 13 amino acids.

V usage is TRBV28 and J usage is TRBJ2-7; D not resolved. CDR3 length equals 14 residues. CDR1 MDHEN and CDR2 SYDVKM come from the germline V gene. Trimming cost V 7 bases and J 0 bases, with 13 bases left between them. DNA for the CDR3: TGTGCCAGCAACCCCTCGACGGGCTCCTACGAGCAGTACTTC. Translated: CASNPSTGSYEQYF.

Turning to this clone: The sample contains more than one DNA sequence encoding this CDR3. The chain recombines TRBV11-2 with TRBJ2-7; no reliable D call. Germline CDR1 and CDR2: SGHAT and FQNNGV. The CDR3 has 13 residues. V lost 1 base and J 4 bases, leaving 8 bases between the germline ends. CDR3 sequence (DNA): TGTGCCAGCAGCTTAGGCCCGTCTTACGAGCAGTACTTC. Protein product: CASSLGPSYEQYF.

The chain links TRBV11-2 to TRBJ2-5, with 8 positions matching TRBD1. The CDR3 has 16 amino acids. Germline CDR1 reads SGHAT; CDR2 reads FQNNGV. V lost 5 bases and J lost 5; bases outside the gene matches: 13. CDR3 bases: TGTGCCAGCAGCCAGAATAGGGCAGGGGGCTATGAGACCCAGTACTTC. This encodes CASSQNRAGGYETQYF. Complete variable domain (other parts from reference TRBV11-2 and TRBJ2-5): EAGVAQSPRYKIIEKRQSVAFWCNPISGHATLYWYQQILGQGPKLLIQFQNNGVVDDSQLPKDRFSAERLKGVDSTLKIQPAKLEDSAVYLCASSQNRAGGYETQYFGPGTRLLVL.

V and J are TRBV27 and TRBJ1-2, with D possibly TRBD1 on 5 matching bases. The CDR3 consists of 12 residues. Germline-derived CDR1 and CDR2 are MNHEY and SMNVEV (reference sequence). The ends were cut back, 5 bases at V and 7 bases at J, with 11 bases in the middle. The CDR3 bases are TGTGCCAGCAGTGCCCTTGGGACTGGCTACACCTTC. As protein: CASSALGTGYTF.

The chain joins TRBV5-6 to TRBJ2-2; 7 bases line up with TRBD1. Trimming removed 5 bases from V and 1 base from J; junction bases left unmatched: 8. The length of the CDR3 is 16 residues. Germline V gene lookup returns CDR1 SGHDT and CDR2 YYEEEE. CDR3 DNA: TGTGCCAGCAGTATCCCCGGGACAGTGAACACCGGGGAGCTGTTTTTT. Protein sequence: CASSIPGTVNTGELFF.

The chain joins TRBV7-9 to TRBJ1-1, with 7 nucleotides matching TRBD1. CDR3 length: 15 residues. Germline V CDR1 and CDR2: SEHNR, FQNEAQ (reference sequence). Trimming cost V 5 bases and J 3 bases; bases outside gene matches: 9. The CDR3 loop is CASSPYRGTHTEAFF. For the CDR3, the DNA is TGTGCCAGCAGCCCGTACAGGGGAACACACACTGAAGCTTTCTTT.

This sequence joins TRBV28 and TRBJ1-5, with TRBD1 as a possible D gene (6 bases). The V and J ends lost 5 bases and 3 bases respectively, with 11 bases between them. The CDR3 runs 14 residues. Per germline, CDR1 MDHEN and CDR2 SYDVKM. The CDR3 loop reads CASSRRGPNQPQHF. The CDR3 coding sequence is TGTGCCAGCAGTCGGCGGGGGCCCAATCAGCCCCAGCATTTT.

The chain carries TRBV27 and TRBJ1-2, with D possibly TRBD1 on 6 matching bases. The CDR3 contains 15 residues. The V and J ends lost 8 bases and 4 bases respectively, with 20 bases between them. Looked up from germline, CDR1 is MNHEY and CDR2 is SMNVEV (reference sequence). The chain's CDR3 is CASAVLSLQGYGYTF. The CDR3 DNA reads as TGTGCCAGCGCTGTTTTGTCCTTACAGGGCTATGGCTACACCTTC.

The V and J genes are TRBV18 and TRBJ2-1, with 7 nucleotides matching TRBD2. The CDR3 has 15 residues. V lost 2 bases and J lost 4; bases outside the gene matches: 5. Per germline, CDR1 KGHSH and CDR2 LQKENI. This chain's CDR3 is CASSPVSGSYNEQFF. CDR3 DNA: TGTGCCAGCTCACCAGTTAGCGGGTCTTACAATGAGCAGTTCTTC.

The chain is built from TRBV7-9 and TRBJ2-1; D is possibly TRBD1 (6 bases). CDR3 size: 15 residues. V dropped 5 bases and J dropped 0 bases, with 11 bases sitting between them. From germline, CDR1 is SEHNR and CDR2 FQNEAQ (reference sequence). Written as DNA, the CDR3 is TGTGCCAGCAGCACCGGACAGAGCTCCTACAATGAGCAGTTCTTC. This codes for CASSTGQSSYNEQFF.

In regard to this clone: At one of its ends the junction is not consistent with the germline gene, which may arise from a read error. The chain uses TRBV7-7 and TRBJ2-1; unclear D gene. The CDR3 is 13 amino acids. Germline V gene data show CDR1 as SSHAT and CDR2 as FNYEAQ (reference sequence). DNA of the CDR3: TGTGCTAGCAGCTTTCGGCAGAACAATGAGCAGTTCTTC. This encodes CASSFRQNNEQFF.

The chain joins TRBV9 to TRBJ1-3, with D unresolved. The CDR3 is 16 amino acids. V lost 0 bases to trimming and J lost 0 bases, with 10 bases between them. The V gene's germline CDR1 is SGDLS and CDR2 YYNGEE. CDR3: CASSVDIPSSGNTIYF. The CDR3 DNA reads TGTGCCAGCAGCGTAGATATACCGAGCTCTGGAAACACCATATATTTT. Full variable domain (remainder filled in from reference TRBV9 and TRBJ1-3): DSGVTQTPKHLITATGQRVTLRCSPRSGDLSVYWYQQSLDQGLQFLIQYYNGEERAKGNILERFSAQQFPDLHSELNLSSLELGDSALYFCASSVDIPSSGNTIYFGEGSWLTVV.